This T cell receptor beta chain was observed in a study of T cell clonotyping in hematopoietic cell transplantation (dated by TCRdb to the early 2020s). Background on the whole study: Pretransplant samples from recipients were collected after cytoreduction. Patient recruitment ran from late 2015 to January 2017, and follow-up continued until September 2020 or death. In the study, over a hundred blood samples were gathered from over 30 consecutive transplant recipients and their related donors.

With the immunoSEQ assay, which is a bias-controlled multiplex PCR relying on V- and J-specific primers, TCR beta CDR3 regions were amplified from genomic DNA. In a second PCR step, a proprietary barcode and Illumina adapter sequences were attached to the CDR3 amplicons. CDR3 libraries were sequenced on an Illumina MiSeq instrument. On the authors' methods: Export and quality control were handled in immunoSEQ Analyzer 3.0, while downstream analyses relied on R Bioconductor and Immunarch. Only productive rearrangements in the normalized downsampled data set went into calculating the repertoire metrics. Clonotypes larger than 5 templates in the normalized cohort were defined as pathologically expanded. Repertoire diversity was measured with the Inverse Simpson Index. To capture all clonotypes, CMV-specificity analyses were performed on the non-normalized data set. TCRdb carries this immuneACCESS record with in-frame sequences only. Its versions omit some clonotypes, under half of them owing to an unresolved V gene in the studies checked, with the rest unexplained. The DNA was the basis for D and trimming; V, J and clone size are from that table. Within this sample are about 36,000 clones, with roughly 96% of them counted one time only. The ten largest clones take up around 1.6% of the sample.

The meaning of the sample's time point label: recipient sample about 28 days before transplant, after cytoreduction. Blood from recipients was drawn about 28 days before transplant and again at days 30, 100 and 180 after transplant. Using Nuclei Lysis Solution, genomic DNA was extracted from unfractionated peripheral blood mononuclear cells that were either fresh or cryopreserved. What the study reported, not specific to this receptor: Broader TCR repertoire diversity after transplant was predicted by Inverse Simpson Index values from donors and from recipients before transplant. Recipient TCR diversity fell after transplant, with pathologically expanded clonotypes rising progressively from day 30 to day 180. Only a small fraction of recipient repertoires overlapped donor repertoires, with over 97% appearing de novo at the given depth. The sample size was limited and the cells went unsorted, which meant the CD4 and CD8 repertoire contributions could not be told apart.

V gives up 5 bases and J gives up 0 bases, and the segment between their germline ends measures 5 bases. The CDR3, from cysteine to phenylalanine, totals 12 residues. Left in the record is the CDR3 DNA by itself, 36 bases read in frame from the first base. The germline V gene gives CDR1 as MGHDK and CDR2 as SYGVNS. In the case of this clone: Its antigen remains unidentified. Per-base qualities were not stored, and no clone one base away is much larger.

The sequence derives from a man aged 40-55 years with chronic myeloid leukemia. Some clones in this sample may be carry-over from other donors' samples. The sequencing here drew on peripheral blood mononuclear cells, taken before stem cell transplant. This chain joins TRBV25-1 to TRBJ2-7, with TRBD1 as a weak D call on 5 bases. The CDR3 here reads CASSRGSYEQYF. Here is the DNA: TGTGCCAGCAGTAGGGGCTCCTACGAGCAGTACTTC.